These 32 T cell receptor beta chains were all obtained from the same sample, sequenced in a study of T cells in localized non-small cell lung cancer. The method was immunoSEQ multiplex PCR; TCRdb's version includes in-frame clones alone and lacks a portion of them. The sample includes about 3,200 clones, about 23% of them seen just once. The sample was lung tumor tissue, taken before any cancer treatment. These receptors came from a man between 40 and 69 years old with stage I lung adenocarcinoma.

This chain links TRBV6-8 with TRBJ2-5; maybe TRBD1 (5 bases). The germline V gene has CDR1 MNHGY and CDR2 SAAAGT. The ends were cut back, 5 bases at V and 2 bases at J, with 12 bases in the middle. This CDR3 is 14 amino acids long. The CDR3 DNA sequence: TGTGCCAGCAGTGTTCAGGGATGGCAAGAGACCCAGTACTTC. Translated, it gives CASSVQGWQETQYF.

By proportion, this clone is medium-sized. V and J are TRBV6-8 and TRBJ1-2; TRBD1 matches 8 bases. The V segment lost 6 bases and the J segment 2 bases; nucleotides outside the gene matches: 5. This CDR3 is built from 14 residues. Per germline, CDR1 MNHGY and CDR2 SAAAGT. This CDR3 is CASRRTGRNYGYTF. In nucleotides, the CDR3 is TGTGCCAGCAGGCGGACAGGGAGAAACTATGGCTACACCTTC.

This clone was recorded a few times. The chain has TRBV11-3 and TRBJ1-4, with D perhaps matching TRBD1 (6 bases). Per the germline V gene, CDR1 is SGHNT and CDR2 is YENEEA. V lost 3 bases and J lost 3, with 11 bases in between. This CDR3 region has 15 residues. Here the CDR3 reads CASSLTGASNEKLFF. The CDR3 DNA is TGTGCCAGCAGCTTGACGGGGGCCTCTAATGAAAAACTGTTTTTT.

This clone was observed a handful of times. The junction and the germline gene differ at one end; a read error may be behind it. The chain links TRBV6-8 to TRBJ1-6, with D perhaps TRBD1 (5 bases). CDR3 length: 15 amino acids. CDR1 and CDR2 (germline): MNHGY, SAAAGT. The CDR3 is CAISVRGIYNSPLHF. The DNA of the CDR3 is TGTGCCATCAGTGTGAGGGGAATATATAATTCACCCCTCCACTTT.

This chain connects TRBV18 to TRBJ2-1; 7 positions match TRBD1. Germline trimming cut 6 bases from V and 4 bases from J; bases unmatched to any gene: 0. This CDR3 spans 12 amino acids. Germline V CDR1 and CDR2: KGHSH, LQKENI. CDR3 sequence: CASSGQYNEQFF. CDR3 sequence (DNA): TGTGCCAGCTCGGGACAGTACAATGAGCAGTTCTTC.

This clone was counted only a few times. The CDR3 nucleotides are TGTGCCAGCAGCCCAGGCCCCTTACTAGCGGTCACCGGGGAGCTGTTTTTT. Amino acid sequence: CASSPGPLLAVTGELFF. The chain employs TRBV11-3 and TRBJ2-2; 8 bases match TRBD2. The J segment lost 4 bases and the V segment lost 5 bases, leaving 12 bases of the junction unmatched. Germline V gives CDR1 SGHNT, CDR2 YENEEA. CDR3 length equals 17 residues.

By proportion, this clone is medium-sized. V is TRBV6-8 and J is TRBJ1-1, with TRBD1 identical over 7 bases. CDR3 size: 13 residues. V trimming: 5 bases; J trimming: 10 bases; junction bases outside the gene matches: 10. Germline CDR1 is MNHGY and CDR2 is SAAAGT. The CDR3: CASSDVPGGIAFF. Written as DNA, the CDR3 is TGTGCCAGCAGTGACGTCCCAGGGGGGATAGCTTTCTTT.

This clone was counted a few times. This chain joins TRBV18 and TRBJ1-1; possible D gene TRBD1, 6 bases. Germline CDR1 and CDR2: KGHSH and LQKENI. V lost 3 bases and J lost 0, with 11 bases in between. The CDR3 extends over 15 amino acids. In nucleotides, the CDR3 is TGTGCCAGCTCACCTTCCGGGACAATGAACACTGAAGCTTTCTTT. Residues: CASSPSGTMNTEAFF.

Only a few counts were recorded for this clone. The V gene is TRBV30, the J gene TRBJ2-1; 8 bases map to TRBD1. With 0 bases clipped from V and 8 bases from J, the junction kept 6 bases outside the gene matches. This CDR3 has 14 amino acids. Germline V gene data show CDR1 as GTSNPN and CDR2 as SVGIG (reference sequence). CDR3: CAWSVSGRGHEQFF. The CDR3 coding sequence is TGTGCCTGGAGTGTATCGGGCAGGGGGCATGAGCAGTTCTTC. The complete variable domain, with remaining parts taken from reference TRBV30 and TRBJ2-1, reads SQTIHQWPATLVQPVGSPLSLECTVEGTSNPNLYWYRQAAGRGLQLLFYSVGIGQISSEVPQNLSASRPQDRQFILSSKKLLLSDSGFYLCAWSVSGRGHEQFFGPGTRLTVL.

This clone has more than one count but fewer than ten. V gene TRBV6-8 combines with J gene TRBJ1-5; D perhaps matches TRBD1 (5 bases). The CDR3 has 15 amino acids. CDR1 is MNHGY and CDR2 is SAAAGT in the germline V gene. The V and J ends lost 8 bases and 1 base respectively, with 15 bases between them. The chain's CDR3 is CASANQRGSNQPQHF. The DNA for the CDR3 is TGTGCCAGCGCTAACCAAAGGGGAAGCAATCAGCCCCAGCATTTT.

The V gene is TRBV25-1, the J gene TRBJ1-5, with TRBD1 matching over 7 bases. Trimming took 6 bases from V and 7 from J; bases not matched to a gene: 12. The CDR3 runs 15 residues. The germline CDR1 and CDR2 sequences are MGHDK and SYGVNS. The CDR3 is CASSPRGASEQPQHF. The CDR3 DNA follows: TGTGCCAGCAGCCCCAGGGGGGCGTCGGAACAGCCCCAGCATTTT.

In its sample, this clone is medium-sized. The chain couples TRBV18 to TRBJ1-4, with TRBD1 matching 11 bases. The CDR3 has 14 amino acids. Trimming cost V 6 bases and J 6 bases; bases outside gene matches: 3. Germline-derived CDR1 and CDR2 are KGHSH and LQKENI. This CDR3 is CASSGQGADEKLFF. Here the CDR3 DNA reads TGTGCCAGCTCCGGACAGGGGGCAGATGAAAAACTGTTTTTT.

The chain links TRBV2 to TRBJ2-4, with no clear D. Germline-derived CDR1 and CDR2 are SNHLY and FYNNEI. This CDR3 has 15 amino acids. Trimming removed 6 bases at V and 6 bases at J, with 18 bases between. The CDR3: CASSSPTQTGNIQYF. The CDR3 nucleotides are TGTGCCAGCAGCTCACCTACCCAGACCGGAAACATTCAGTACTTC.

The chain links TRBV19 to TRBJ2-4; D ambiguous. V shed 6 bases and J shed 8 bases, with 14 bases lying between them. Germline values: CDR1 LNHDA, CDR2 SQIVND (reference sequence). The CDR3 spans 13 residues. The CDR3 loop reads CASRWQETDIQYF. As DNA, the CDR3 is TGTGCCAGTAGATGGCAGGAAACGGACATTCAGTACTTC.

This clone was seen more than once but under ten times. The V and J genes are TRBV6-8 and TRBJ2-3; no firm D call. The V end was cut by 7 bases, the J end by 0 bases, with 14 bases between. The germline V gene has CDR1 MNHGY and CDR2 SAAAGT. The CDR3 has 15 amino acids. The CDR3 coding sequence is TGTGCCAGCATCCTCGGACGGATTAGCACAGATACGCAGTATTTT. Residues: CASILGRISTDTQYF.

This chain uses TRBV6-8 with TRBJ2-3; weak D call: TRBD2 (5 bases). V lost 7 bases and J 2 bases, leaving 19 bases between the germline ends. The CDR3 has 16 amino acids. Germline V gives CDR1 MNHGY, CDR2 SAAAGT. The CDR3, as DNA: TGTGCCAGCACACTTACTACCCTCGACTACACAGATACGCAGTATTTT. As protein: CASTLTTLDYTDTQYF.

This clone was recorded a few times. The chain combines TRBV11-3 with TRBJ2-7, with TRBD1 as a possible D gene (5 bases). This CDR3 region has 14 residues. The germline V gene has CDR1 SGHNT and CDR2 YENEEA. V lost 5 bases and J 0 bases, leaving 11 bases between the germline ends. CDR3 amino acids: CASSPTGFSYEQYF. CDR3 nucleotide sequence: TGTGCCAGCAGCCCAACAGGCTTCTCCTACGAGCAGTACTTC. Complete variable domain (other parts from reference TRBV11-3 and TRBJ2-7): EAGVVQSPRYKIIEKKQPVAFWCNPISGHNTLYWYLQNLGQGPELLIRYENEEAVDDSQLPKDRFSAERLKGVDSTLKIQPAELGDSAVYLCASSPTGFSYEQYFGPGTRLTVT.

CDR3 in DNA: TGTGCCAGCAGTGCAGCAACAGGGCCGAACACTGAAGCTTTCTTT. It yields the protein CASSAATGPNTEAFF. The genes are TRBV25-1 and TRBJ1-1; D is possibly TRBD1 (6 bases). Deletions cut 4 bases from V and 1 base from J, with 13 bases between. Germline-derived CDR1 and CDR2 are MGHDK and SYGVNS. The CDR3 is 15 residues long.

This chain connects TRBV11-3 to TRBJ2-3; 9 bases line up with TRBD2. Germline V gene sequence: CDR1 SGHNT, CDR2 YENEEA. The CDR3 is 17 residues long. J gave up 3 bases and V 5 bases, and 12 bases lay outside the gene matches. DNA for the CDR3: TGTGCCAGCAGCCTCCTCAAGGCGGGGGGGCCGACAGATACGCAGTATTTT. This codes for CASSLLKAGGPTDTQYF.

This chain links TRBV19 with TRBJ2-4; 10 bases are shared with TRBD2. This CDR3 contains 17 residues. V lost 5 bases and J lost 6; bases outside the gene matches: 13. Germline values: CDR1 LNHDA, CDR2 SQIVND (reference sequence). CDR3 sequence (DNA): TGTGCCAGTAGTTATAAGGGGCTAGCGGGAGATTTAAACATTCAGTACTTC. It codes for CASSYKGLAGDLNIQYF. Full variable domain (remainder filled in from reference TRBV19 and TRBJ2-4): DGGITQSPKYLFRKEGQNVTLSCEQNLNHDAMYWYRQDPGQGLRLIYYSQIVNDFQKGDIAEGYSVSREKKESFPLTVTSAQKNPTAFYLCASSYKGLAGDLNIQYFGAGTRLSVL.

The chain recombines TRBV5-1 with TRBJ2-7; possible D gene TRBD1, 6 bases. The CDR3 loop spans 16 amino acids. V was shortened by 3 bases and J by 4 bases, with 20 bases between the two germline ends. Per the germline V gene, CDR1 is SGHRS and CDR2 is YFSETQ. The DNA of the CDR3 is TGCGCCAGCAGCTCCAATAACCAACAGGGACGGTACGAGCAGTACTTC. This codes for CASSSNNQQGRYEQYF.

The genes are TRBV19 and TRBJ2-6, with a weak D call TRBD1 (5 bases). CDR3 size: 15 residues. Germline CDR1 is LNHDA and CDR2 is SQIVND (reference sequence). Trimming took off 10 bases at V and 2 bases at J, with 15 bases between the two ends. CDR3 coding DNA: TGTGCCACCAGGGAAATGGGGACTGGGGCCAACGTCCTGACTTTC. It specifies CATREMGTGANVLTF.

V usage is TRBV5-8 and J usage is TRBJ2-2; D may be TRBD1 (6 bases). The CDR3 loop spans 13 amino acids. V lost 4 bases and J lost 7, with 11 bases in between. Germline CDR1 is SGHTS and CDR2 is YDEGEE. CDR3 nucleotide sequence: TGTGCCAGCAGCCTACAGGGTAGCGGGGAGCTGTTTTTT. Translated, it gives CASSLQGSGELFF.

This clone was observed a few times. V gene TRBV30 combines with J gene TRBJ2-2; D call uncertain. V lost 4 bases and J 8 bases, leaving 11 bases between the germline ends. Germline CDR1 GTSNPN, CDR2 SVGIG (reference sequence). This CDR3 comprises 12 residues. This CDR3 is CAWKPYAGELFF. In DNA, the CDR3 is TGTGCCTGGAAACCATATGCTGGGGAGCTGTTTTTT.

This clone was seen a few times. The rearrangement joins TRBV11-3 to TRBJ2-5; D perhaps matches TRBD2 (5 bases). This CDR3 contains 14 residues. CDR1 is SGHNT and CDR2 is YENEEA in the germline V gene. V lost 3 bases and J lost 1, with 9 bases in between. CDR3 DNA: TGTGCCAGCAGCTTGATGGGAGTCCAAGAGACCCAGTACTTC. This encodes CASSLMGVQETQYF. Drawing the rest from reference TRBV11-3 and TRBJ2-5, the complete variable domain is EAGVVQSPRYKIIEKKQPVAFWCNPISGHNTLYWYLQNLGQGPELLIRYENEEAVDDSQLPKDRFSAERLKGVDSTLKIQPAELGDSAVYLCASSLMGVQETQYFGPGTRLLVL.

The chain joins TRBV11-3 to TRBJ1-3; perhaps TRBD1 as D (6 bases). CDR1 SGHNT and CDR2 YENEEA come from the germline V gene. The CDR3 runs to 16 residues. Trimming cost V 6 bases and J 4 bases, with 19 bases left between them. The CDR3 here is CASRPTGGLRGNTIYF. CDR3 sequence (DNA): TGTGCCAGCAGACCCACCGGGGGGCTCAGGGGAAACACCATATATTTT.

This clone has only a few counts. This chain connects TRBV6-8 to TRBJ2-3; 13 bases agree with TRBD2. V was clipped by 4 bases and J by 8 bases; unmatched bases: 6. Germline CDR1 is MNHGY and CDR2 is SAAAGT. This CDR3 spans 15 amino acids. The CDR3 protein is CASSLLAGGEGTQYF. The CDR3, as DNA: TGTGCCAGCAGTTTACTAGCGGGAGGGGAGGGTACGCAGTATTTT.

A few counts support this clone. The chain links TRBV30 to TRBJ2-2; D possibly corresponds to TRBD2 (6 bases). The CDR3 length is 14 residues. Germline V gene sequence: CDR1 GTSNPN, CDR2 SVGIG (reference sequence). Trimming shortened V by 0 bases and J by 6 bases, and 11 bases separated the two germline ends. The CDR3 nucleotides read TGTGCCTGGAGTGTATCGGGGGTGGCCGGGGAGCTGTTTTTT. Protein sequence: CAWSVSGVAGELFF.

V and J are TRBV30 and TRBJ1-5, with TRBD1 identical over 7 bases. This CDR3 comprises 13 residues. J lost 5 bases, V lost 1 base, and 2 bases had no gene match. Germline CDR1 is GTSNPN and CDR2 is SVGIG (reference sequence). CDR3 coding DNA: TGTGCCTGGAGTGGAACAGGGGATCAGCCCCAGCATTTT. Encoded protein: CAWSGTGDQPQHF.

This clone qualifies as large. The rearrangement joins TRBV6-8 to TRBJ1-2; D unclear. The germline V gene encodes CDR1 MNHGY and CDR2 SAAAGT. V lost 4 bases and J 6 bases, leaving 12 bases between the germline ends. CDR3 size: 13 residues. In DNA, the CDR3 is TGTGCCAGCAGTTCCTACCTCGGCGATGGCTACACCTTC. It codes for CASSSYLGDGYTF.

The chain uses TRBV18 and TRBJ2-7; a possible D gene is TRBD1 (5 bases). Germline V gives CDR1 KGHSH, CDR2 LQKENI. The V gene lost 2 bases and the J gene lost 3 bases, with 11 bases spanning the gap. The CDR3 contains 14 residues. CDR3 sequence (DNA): TGTGCCAGCTCACCAAGGCAGGGCGTCTACGAGCAGTACTTC. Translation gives CASSPRQGVYEQYF.

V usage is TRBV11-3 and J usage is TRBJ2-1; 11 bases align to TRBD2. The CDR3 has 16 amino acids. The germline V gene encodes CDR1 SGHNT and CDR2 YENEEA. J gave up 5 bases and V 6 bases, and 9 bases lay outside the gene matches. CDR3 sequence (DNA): TGTGCCAGCAGACCCCAACTAGCGGGGGAACACAATGAGCAGTTCTTC. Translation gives CASRPQLAGEHNEQFF.